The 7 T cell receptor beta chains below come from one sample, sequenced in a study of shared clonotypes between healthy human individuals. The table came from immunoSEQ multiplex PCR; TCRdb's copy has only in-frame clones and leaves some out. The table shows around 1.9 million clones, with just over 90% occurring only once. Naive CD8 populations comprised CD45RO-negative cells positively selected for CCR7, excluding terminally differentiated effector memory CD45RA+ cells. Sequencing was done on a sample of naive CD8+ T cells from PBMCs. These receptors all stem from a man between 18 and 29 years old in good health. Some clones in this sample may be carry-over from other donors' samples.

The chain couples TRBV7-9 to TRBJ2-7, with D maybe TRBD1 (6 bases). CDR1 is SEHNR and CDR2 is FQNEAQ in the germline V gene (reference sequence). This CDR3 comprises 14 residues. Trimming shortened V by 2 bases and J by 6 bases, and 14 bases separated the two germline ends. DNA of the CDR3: TGTGCCAGCAGCTTACGGGACATCCCATCCGAGCAGTACTTC. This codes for CASSLRDIPSEQYF. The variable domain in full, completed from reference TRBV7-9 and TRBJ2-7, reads DTGVSQNPRHKITKRGQNVTFRCDPISEHNRLYWYRQTLGQGPEFLTYFQNEAQLEKSRLLSDRFSAERPKGSFSTLEIQRTEQGDSAMYLCASSLRDIPSEQYFGPGTRLTVT.

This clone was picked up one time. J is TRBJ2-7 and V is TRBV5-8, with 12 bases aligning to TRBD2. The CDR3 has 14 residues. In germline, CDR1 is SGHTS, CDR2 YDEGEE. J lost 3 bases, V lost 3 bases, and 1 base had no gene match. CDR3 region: CASSWTSGNYEQYF. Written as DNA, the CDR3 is TGTGCCAGCAGCTGGACTAGCGGGAACTACGAGCAGTACTTC.

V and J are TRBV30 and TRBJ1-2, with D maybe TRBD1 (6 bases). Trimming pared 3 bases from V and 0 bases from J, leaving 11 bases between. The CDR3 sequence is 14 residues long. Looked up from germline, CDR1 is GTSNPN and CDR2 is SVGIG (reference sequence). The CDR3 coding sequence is TGTGCCTGGAGCACGGACAGTTCTAACTATGGCTACACCTTC. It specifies CAWSTDSSNYGYTF.

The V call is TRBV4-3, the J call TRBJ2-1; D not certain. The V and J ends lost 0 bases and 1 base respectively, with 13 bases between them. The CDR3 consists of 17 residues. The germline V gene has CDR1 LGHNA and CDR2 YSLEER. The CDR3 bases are TGCGCCAGCAGCCAAGATAAGAACTCGATTTCCTACAATGAGCAGTTCTTC. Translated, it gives CASSQDKNSISYNEQFF.

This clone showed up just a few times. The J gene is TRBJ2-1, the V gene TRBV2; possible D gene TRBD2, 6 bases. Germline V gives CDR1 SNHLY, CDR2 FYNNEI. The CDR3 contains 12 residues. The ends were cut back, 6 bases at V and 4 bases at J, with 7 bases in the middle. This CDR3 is CASSGTYNEQFF. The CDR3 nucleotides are TGTGCCAGCAGCGGGACTTACAATGAGCAGTTCTTC.

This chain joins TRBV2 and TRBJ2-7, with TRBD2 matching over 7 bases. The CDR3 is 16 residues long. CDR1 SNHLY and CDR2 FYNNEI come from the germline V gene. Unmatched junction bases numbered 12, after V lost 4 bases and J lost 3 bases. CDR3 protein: CASSGVISGWGYEQYF. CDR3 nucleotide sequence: TGTGCCAGCAGTGGCGTGATTAGCGGGTGGGGCTACGAGCAGTACTTC. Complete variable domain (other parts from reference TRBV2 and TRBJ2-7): EPEVTQTPSHQVTQMGQEVILRCVPISNHLYFYWYRQILGQKVEFLVSFYNNEISEKSEIFDDQFSVERPDGSNFTLKIRSTKLEDSAMYFCASSGVISGWGYEQYFGPGTRLTVT.

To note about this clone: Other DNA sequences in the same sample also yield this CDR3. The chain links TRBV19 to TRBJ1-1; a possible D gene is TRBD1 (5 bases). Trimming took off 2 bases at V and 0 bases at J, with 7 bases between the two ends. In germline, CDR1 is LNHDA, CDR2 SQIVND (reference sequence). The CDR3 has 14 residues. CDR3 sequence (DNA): TGTGCCAGTAGTATAAGGGACTTGAACACTGAAGCTTTCTTT. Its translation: CASSIRDLNTEAFF.